This entry lists 21 T cell receptor beta chains sequenced from one sample in a study of cytomegalovirus exposure and HLA in healthy donors. 60 Vbeta and 13 Jbeta primers were used in PCR. TCRdb's table, derived via immunoSEQ multiplex PCR, lists solely in-frame clones and lacks some. This table holds some 130,000 clones, 60% to 80% found once. Sample: PBMCs. The receptors here all came from a man aged 45-65 years in good health and CMV-seronegative.

The V call is TRBV21-1, the J call TRBJ1-5; the table's D gene call, TRBD1, was not cross checked with the DNA. TRBV21-1 is marked as a pseudogene. CDR3 length equals 14 residues. CDR3 amino acids: CASSKAYTDQPQHF. CDR3 nucleotides: TGTGCCAGCAGCAAAGCTTACACCGATCAGCCCCAGCATTTT.

The chain uses TRBV10-3 and TRBJ1-2, with no clear D. The CDR3 is 14 residues long. Trimming stripped 1 base from V and 4 bases from J, with 10 bases between. The germline V gene encodes CDR1 ENHRY and CDR2 SYGVKD. CDR3 nucleotide sequence: TGTGCCATCAGTGAGTTTAGAGGGAGCTATGGCTACACCTTC. Translation gives CAISEFRGSYGYTF.

The chain carries TRBV10-3 and TRBJ1-4, with D maybe TRBD1 (5 bases). Trimming stripped 6 bases from V and 3 bases from J, with 26 bases between. The CDR3 covers 19 residues. Germline values: CDR1 ENHRY, CDR2 SYGVKD. The CDR3 coding sequence is TGTGCCATCAGCGCTTCGCCCCCCAACTTGGGACTTCCTAATGAAAAACTGTTTTTT. This translates into CAISASPPNLGLPNEKLFF.

This rearrangement joins TRBV15 to TRBJ2-7; a weak D match, TRBD2 (5 bases). The V end lost 0 bases, the J end lost 2 bases, and 8 bases lay between the germline ends. This CDR3 has 14 amino acids. In germline, CDR1 is LNHNV, CDR2 YYDKDF (reference sequence). CDR3 protein: CATSREHGAYEQYF. The CDR3 bases are TGTGCCACCAGCAGAGAGCACGGGGCCTACGAGCAGTACTTC.

This chain uses TRBV6-1 with TRBJ2-7, with unresolved D. The CDR3 extends over 11 amino acids. Germline loops: CDR1 MNHNS, CDR2 SASEGT. The V end was cut by 2 bases, the J end by 9 bases, with 8 bases between. The CDR3 region is CASSEMPGQYF. The DNA for the CDR3 is TGTGCCAGCAGTGAAATGCCGGGGCAGTACTTC.

This clone has more than one count but fewer than ten. The chain is built from TRBV7-8 and TRBJ1-5; 8 positions agree with TRBD1. CDR1 and CDR2 from the germline V gene are SGHVS and FQNEAQ. The CDR3 contains 15 residues. V was clipped by 5 bases and J by 6 bases; unmatched bases: 9. CDR3 coding DNA: TGTGCCAGCAGCCCCGGACAGGGTGAGGTTCAGCCCCAGCATTTT. Translating gives CASSPGQGEVQPQHF.

This chain links TRBV28 with TRBJ2-7, with 15 positions matching TRBD2. The CDR3 consists of 19 residues. With V trimmed by 6 bases and J by 2 bases, 14 bases remained unmatched. Germline assignment: CDR1 MDHEN and CDR2 SYDVKM. CDR3 sequence reads: CASSTRTSGRAPLAYEQYF. The CDR3 DNA reads as TGTGCCAGCAGCACTAGGACTAGCGGGAGGGCCCCCCTCGCCTACGAGCAGTACTTC.

This clone came up a few times. V is TRBV10-3 and J is TRBJ2-5; tentative D call: TRBD1 (6 bases). CDR1 and CDR2 from the germline V gene are ENHRY and SYGVKD. The CDR3 is made up of 14 amino acids. V lost 6 bases and J lost 3, with 14 bases in between. This CDR3 is CAISRQGQKETQYF. The CDR3 DNA follows: TGTGCCATCAGCCGTCAGGGGCAGAAAGAGACCCAGTACTTC.

The chain carries TRBV6-5 and TRBJ2-7, with 9 bases lining up with TRBD1. The CDR3 runs to 15 residues. J was trimmed by 3 bases and V by 6 bases; bases with no gene match: 9. The germline CDR1 and CDR2 sequences are MNHEY and SVGAGI. The CDR3 protein is CASSSGTGLFYEQYF. CDR3 in DNA: TGTGCCAGCAGCTCCGGGACAGGGTTGTTCTACGAGCAGTACTTC.

This clone was recorded once. This chain joins TRBV5-4 and TRBJ2-5; D gene unclear. Deletions cut 0 bases from V and 4 bases from J, with 10 bases between. The CDR3 runs to 14 residues. In germline, CDR1 is SGHNT, CDR2 YYREEE (reference sequence). CDR3 in amino acids: CASSLAGARETQYF. CDR3 nucleotides: TGTGCCAGCAGCTTGGCCGGAGCCCGAGAGACCCAGTACTTC.

This rearrangement joins TRBV4-3 to TRBJ2-7, with 7 nucleotides matching TRBD2. J lost 4 bases, V lost 2 bases, and 2 bases had no gene match. The germline gives CDR1 LGHNA, CDR2 YSLEER. CDR3 length: 13 residues. CDR3 nucleotides: TGCGCCAGCAGCCAAACCGGGGGGTACGAGCAGTACTTC. This translates into CASSQTGGYEQYF.

CDR3 region: CASSQSNRSCQETQYF. The DNA for the CDR3 is TGCGCCAGCAGTCAATCGAACAGGTCCTGCCAAGAGACCCAGTACTTC. The gene calls are TRBV23-1 and TRBJ2-5; possible D gene TRBD1, 5 bases. TRBV23-1 is an ORF, and what it does is uncertain. This CDR3 is built from 16 residues. Trimming cost V 0 bases and J 1 base, with 12 bases left between them.

The chain couples TRBV9 to TRBJ2-5; 8 nucleotides agree with TRBD2. Germline V gene sequence: CDR1 SGDLS, CDR2 YYNGEE. Trimming cost V 0 bases and J 4 bases; bases outside gene matches: 2. This CDR3 is 14 amino acids long. The CDR3 DNA sequence: TGTGCCAGCAGCGTAGCCAGCGGGGGAGAGACCCAGTACTTC. Amino acids: CASSVASGGETQYF.

This rearrangement joins TRBV2 to TRBJ2-3; 8 bases agree with TRBD2. J gave up 6 bases and V 2 bases, and 10 bases lay outside the gene matches. The germline CDR1 and CDR2 sequences are SNHLY and FYNNEI. The CDR3 runs to 16 residues. For the CDR3, the DNA is TGTGCCAGCAGTGAATCTTCGGGAGGGCCGTGGGATACGCAGTATTTT. It codes for CASSESSGGPWDTQYF.

The chain's CDR3 is CASSTLRELETQYF. In DNA, the CDR3 is TGTGCCAGCAGTACCCTGCGGGAGTTGGAGACCCAGTACTTC. The V gene is TRBV28, the J gene TRBJ2-5, with 7 bases identical to TRBD2. J gave up 5 bases and V 5 bases, and 8 bases lay outside the gene matches. Germline V gives CDR1 MDHEN, CDR2 SYDVKM. This CDR3 region has 14 residues.

The chain carries TRBV9 and TRBJ1-3; 7 bases match TRBD1. CDR1 SGDLS and CDR2 YYNGEE come from the germline V gene. CDR3 length: 14 amino acids. After removal of 0 bases from V and 8 bases from J, the junction contained 5 bases not matched to a gene. The CDR3 coding sequence is TGTGCCAGCAGCGTAGTAGCCCAGGGGGACACCATATATTTT. This codes for CASSVVAQGDTIYF. The full variable domain, with the rest looked up from reference TRBV9 and TRBJ1-3, is DSGVTQTPKHLITATGQRVTLRCSPRSGDLSVYWYQQSLDQGLQFLIQYYNGEERAKGNILERFSAQQFPDLHSELNLSSLELGDSALYFCASSVVAQGDTIYFGEGSWLTVV.

This clone has just one count. The chain links TRBV11-2 to TRBJ2-1; 12 bases fit TRBD2. V shed 5 bases and J 10 bases; nucleotides not matched to a gene: 6. In germline, CDR1 is SGHAT, CDR2 FQNNGV. This CDR3 spans 14 amino acids. CDR3 coding DNA: TGTGCCAGCAGCCCCCGACTAGCGGGAGAAGAGCAGTTCTTC. It codes for CASSPRLAGEEQFF.

This rearrangement joins TRBV28 to TRBJ2-3, with D possibly TRBD2 on 6 matching bases. CDR1 and CDR2 from the germline V gene are MDHEN and SYDVKM. The CDR3 loop spans 14 amino acids. V lost 6 bases and J 3 bases, leaving 13 bases between the germline ends. The CDR3: CASSDPAGTDTQYF. CDR3 DNA: TGTGCCAGCAGCGACCCGGCGGGAACAGATACGCAGTATTTT.

This clone came up a few times. The V call is TRBV27, the J call TRBJ1-1, with D maybe TRBD1 (5 bases). Per the germline V gene, CDR1 is MNHEY and CDR2 is SMNVEV (reference sequence). CDR3 length: 16 amino acids. V lost 2 bases to trimming and J lost 1 base, with 14 bases between them. The CDR3 DNA sequence: TGTGCCAGCAGTTTAGGGCCAGGGCGGCCGAACACTGAAGCTTTCTTT. Amino acids: CASSLGPGRPNTEAFF.

The chain joins TRBV11-2 to TRBJ2-1; TRBD1 is a possible D gene (6 bases). CDR1 and CDR2 from the germline V gene are SGHAT and FQNNGV. This CDR3 region has 15 residues. V lost 5 bases and J 4 bases, leaving 15 bases between the germline ends. CDR3 in amino acids: CASSQKSQGYNEQFF. CDR3 sequence (DNA): TGTGCCAGCAGCCAAAAATCACAGGGTTACAATGAGCAGTTCTTC.

The V gene is TRBV7-9, the J gene TRBJ2-6; tentatively, D is TRBD1 (6 bases). The CDR3 is 17 amino acids. Germline values: CDR1 SEHNR, CDR2 FQNEAQ (reference sequence). V was pared by 1 base and J by 0 bases, with 10 bases between. The CDR3 DNA follows: TGTGCCAGCAGCTTAGGTGGACAGTACTCTGGGGCCAACGTCCTGACTTTC. Translated, it gives CASSLGGQYSGANVLTF.